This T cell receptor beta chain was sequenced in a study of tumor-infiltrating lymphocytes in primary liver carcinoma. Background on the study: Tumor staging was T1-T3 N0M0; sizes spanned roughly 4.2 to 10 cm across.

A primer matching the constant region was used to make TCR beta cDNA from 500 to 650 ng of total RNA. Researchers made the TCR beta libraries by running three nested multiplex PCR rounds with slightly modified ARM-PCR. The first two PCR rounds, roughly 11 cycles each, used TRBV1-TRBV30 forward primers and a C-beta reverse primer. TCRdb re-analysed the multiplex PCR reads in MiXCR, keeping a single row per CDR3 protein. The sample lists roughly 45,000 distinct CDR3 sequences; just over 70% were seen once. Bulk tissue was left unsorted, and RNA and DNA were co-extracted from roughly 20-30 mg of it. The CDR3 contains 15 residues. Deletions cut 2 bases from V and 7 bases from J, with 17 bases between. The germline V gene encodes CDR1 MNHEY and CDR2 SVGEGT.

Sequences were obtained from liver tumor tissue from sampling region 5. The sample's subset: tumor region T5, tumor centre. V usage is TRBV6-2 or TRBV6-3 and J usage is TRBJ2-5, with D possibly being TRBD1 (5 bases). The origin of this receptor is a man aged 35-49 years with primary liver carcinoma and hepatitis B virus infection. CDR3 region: CASSYHPGLPGTQYF. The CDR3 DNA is TGTGCCAGCAGTTACCATCCAGGGCTGCCGGGGACCCAGTACTTC.